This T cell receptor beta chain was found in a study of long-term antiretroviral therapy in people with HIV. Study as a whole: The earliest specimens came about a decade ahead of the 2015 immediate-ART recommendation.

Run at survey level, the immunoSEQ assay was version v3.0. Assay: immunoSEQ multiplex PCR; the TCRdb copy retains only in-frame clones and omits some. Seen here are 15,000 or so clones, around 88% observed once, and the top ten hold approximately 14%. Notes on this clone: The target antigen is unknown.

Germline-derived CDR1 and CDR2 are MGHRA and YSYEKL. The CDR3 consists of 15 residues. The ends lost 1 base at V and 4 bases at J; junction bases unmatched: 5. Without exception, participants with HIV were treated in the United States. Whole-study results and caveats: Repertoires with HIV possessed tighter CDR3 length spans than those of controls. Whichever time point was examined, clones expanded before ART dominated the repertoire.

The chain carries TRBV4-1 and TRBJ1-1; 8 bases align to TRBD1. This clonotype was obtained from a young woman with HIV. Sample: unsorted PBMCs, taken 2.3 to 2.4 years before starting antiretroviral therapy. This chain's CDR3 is CASSQATGVVTEAFF. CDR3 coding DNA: TGCGCCAGCAGCCAAGCGACAGGGGTTGTCACTGAAGCTTTCTTT.